A single sample gave rise to the 6 T cell receptor beta chains below, sequenced in a study of cytomegalovirus exposure and HLA in healthy donors. The PCR was carried out with 60 Vbeta primers and 13 Jbeta primers. TCRdb's table, derived via immunoSEQ multiplex PCR, lists solely in-frame clones and lacks some. The table lists some 88,000 clones, over 55% of them singletons. Sequences were obtained from PBMCs. Every receptor here comes from a woman between 25 and 40 years old in good health and CMV-seronegative.

V gene TRBV18 combines with J gene TRBJ1-5; perhaps TRBD1 as D (5 bases). From germline, CDR1 is KGHSH and CDR2 LQKENI. This CDR3 is built from 15 residues. Deletions cut 3 bases from V and 5 bases from J, with 14 bases between. The CDR3 is CASSPVTGEDQPQHF. The CDR3 bases are TGTGCCAGCTCACCGGTAACGGGGGAGGATCAGCCCCAGCATTTT.

The V and J genes are TRBV2 and TRBJ1-5; maybe TRBD1 (6 bases). Germline loops: CDR1 SNHLY, CDR2 FYNNEI. The CDR3 runs 15 residues. Deletions cut 4 bases from V and 4 bases from J, with 14 bases between. Written as DNA, the CDR3 is TGTGCCAGCAGTGGGGGCCACAGGGTGAATCAGCCCCAGCATTTT. Its protein is CASSGGHRVNQPQHF.

CDR3 DNA sequence: TGTGCCAGCAGTTTCCGGGACAGGGTTGTGTTTGAGCAGTACTTC. Translating it yields CASSFRDRVVFEQYF. This sequence joins TRBV28 and TRBJ2-7; 9 bases agree with TRBD1. Trimming at V came to 3 bases and at J to 7 bases, leaving 10 bases not matched to a gene. CDR3 length: 15 residues. Germline assignment: CDR1 MDHEN and CDR2 SYDVKM.

This chain links TRBV6-6 with TRBJ1-5; 8 bases are shared with TRBD1. Trimming at V came to 7 bases and at J to 4 bases, leaving 12 bases not matched to a gene. The CDR3 spans 16 residues. Germline CDR1 MNHNY, CDR2 SVGAGI (reference sequence). The CDR3 is CASTYRGGQANQPQHF. CDR3 coding DNA: TGTGCCAGCACCTACAGGGGGGGACAGGCTAATCAGCCCCAGCATTTT.

About this clone: Other DNA sequences from this sample encode an identical CDR3 as well. J is TRBJ1-1 and V is TRBV19, with a tentative D call TRBD1 (5 bases). The V end lost 3 bases, the J end lost 1 base, and 9 bases lay between the germline ends. Germline V gives CDR1 LNHDA, CDR2 SQIVND (reference sequence). The CDR3 spans 14 residues. CDR3 residues: CASSIQGGNTEAFF. DNA for the CDR3: TGTGCCAGTAGTATTCAGGGCGGGAACACTGAAGCTTTCTTT.

The chain employs TRBV7-2 and TRBJ2-1, with a possible D match to TRBD2 (6 bases). The V end lost 2 bases, the J end lost 10 bases, and 9 bases lay between the germline ends. The CDR3 spans 12 residues. Germline CDR1 and CDR2: SGHTA and FQGNSA. The CDR3 nucleotides are TGTGCCAGCAGCTTATACGGGAGCGAGCAGTTCTTC. The encoded protein is CASSLYGSEQFF.